This T cell receptor beta chain was identified in a study of T cell responses to AZD1222 COVID-19 vaccine. Study conclusions and caveats: Among vaccine-associated CD4 TCRs, coverage spanned spike, with dominance at 160-218 and 743-854. Only a handful of AZD1222 recipients, roughly six in all, had baseline seropositivity. There were mostly white British donors and more females than males, and clonal diversity was possibly underestimated.

Germline CDR1 is SGHVS and CDR2 is FQNEAQ. V lost 5 bases to trimming and J lost 0 bases; unmatched junction nucleotides: 3. This CDR3 comprises 15 residues. Method: immunoSEQ multiplex PCR; TCRdb's copy keeps in-frame clones and lacks some. Among some 95,000 clones listed, approximately 91% were seen once. As concerns this clone: Its matching antigen is unknown.

Sequenced material: peripheral blood, taken on day 0 of AZD1222 vaccination. The source of this sequence is an adult in good health. V gene TRBV7-8 combines with J gene TRBJ1-5, with 8 bases fitting TRBD1. CDR3 sequence: CASSVDRASNQPQHF. As DNA, the CDR3 is TGTGCCAGCAGCGTGGACAGGGCTAGCAATCAGCCCCAGCATTTT.